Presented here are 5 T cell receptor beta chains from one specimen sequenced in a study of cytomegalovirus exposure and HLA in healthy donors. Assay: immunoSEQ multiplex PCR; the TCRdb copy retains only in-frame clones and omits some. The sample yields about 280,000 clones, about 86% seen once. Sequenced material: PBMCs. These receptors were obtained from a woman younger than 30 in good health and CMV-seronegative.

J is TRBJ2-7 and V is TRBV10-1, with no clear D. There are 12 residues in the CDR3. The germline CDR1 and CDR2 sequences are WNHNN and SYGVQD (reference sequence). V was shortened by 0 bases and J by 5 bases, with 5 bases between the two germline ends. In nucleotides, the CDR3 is TGCGCCAGCAGTGAGTCGGCGGACGAGCAGTACTTC. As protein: CASSESADEQYF.

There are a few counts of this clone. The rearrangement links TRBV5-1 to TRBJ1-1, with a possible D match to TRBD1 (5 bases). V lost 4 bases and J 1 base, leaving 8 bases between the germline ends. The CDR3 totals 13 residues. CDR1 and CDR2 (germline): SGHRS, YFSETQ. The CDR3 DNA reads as TGCGCCAGCAGCGTGGACACGAACACTGAAGCTTTCTTT. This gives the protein CASSVDTNTEAFF.

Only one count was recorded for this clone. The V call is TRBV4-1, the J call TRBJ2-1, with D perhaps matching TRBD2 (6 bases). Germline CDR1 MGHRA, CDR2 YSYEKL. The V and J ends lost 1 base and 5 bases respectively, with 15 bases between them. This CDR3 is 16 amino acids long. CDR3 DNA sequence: TGCGCCAGCAGCCAAGCGGGAGTTTTTCCGCACAATGAGCAGTTCTTC. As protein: CASSQAGVFPHNEQFF.

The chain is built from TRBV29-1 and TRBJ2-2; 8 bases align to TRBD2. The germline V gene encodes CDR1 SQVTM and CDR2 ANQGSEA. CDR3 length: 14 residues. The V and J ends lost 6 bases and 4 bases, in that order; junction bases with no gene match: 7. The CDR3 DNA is TGCAGCGTCCGGGGGGGGGCTCTCACCGGGGAGCTGTTTTTT. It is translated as CSVRGGALTGELFF.

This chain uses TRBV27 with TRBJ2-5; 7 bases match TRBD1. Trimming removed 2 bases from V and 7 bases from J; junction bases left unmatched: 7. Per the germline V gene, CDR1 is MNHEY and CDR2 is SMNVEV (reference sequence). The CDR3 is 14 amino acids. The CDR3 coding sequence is TGTGCCAGCAGTTTAGACAGGGCAAGATCGACCCAGTACTTC. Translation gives CASSLDRARSTQYF.